The rows below give T cell receptor beta chains drawn from one sample of a study of T cell repertoires in cytomegalovirus infection. From the reads, TCRdb called clonotypes with MiXCR, one entry per CDR3 protein. The data contain about half a million distinct CDR3 sequences, more than 30% of them singletons. For these receptors, no antigen is known. Sequencing used cultured PBMCs, obtained from culture after CMV antigen stimulation. The origin of the receptors is a human donor in good health (CMV status not recorded). Some clones in this sample may be carry-over from other donors' samples. CDR3s include the opening cysteine and the closing phenylalanine or tryptophan. The order of the fields is clone size, V gene, D gene, J gene, CDR3 DNA, CDR3 protein. D genes are given only for firm matches. Some rows have no size entry. The others give once, few or many, or a class for an expanded clone.

clone size: .; V gene: TRBV6-6; D gene: .; J gene: TRBJ2-7; CDR3 DNA: TGTGCCAGCAGACCTGGAGTTCGGACCCTCTACGAGCAGTACTTC; CDR3 protein: CASRPGVRTLYEQYF
clone size: .; V gene: TRBV7-2; D gene: TRBD2; J gene: TRBJ2-1; CDR3 DNA: TGTGCCAGCAGCCCGCTGGGACTACCACTATACAATGAGCAGTTCTTC; CDR3 protein: CASSPLGLPLYNEQFF
clone size: few; V gene: TRBV20-1; D gene: TRBD1; J gene: TRBJ1-1; CDR3 DNA: TGCAGTGCTCCCCGCCCGGGGACAGGGTTTGGTAACACTGAAGCTTTCTTT; CDR3 protein: CSAPRPGTGFGNTEAFF
clone size: .; V gene: TRBV19; D gene: .; J gene: TRBJ1-5; CDR3 DNA: TGTGCCAGTAGTACTACAGGAAATTCGCCCCAGCATTTT; CDR3 protein: CASSTTGNSPQHF
clone size: .; V gene: TRBV6-2/TRBV6-3; D gene: TRBD2; J gene: TRBJ2-7; CDR3 DNA: TGTGCCAGCAGTTACGTGGCGGGAGGGCCTCGGTACGAGCAGTACTTC; CDR3 protein: CASSYVAGGPRYEQYF
clone size: .; V gene: TRBV11-2; D gene: TRBD1; J gene: TRBJ1-1; CDR3 DNA: TGTGCCAGCAGCCCCAGGGACAGGGGCGCAATGAACACTGAAGCTTTCTTT; CDR3 protein: CASSPRDRGAMNTEAFF
clone size: .; V gene: TRBV7-2; D gene: .; J gene: TRBJ1-3; CDR3 DNA: TGTGCCAGCAGCTTAGGGGTTCCTGGAAACACCATATATTTT; CDR3 protein: CASSLGVPGNTIYF
clone size: .; V gene: TRBV5-6; D gene: .; J gene: TRBJ2-1; CDR3 DNA: TGTGCCAGCAGCTTTCTTGTGAGTCATAGCTCCTACAATGAGCAGTTCTTC; CDR3 protein: CASSFLVSHSSYNEQFF
clone size: many; V gene: TRBV28; D gene: .; J gene: TRBJ1-1; CDR3 DNA: TGTGCCAGCAGCTCCGGGACAAGGAACACTGAAGCTTTCTTT; CDR3 protein: CASSSGTRNTEAFF
clone size: .; V gene: TRBV20-1; D gene: TRBD2; J gene: TRBJ2-7; CDR3 DNA: TGCAGTGCTAGATCGGGCGGGAGCATCCACGAGCAGTACTTC; CDR3 protein: CSARSGGSIHEQYF
clone size: .; V gene: TRBV4-1; D gene: TRBD2; J gene: TRBJ2-5; CDR3 DNA: TGCGCCAGCAGCCAAGATGCCGGGGGGTACCAAGAGACCCAGTACTTC; CDR3 protein: CASSQDAGGYQETQYF
clone size: .; V gene: TRBV12-3/TRBV12-4; D gene: .; J gene: TRBJ1-1; CDR3 DNA: .; CDR3 protein: CASSSSLGNTEAFF
clone size: .; V gene: TRBV2; D gene: .; J gene: TRBJ1-2; CDR3 DNA: TGTGCCAGCACCCCCGGGACTGCCTATGGCTACACCTTC; CDR3 protein: CASTPGTAYGYTF
clone size: .; V gene: TRBV30; D gene: .; J gene: TRBJ2-7; CDR3 DNA: TGTGCCTGGAGTACACAGGTTAGCTCCTACGAGCAGTACTTC; CDR3 protein: CAWSTQVSSYEQYF
clone size: few; V gene: TRBV12-3/TRBV12-4; D gene: TRBD2; J gene: TRBJ2-1; CDR3 DNA: TGTGCCAGCAGCACTCCTAGCGGGAGAAGGGACCTTGAGCAGTTCTTC; CDR3 protein: CASSTPSGRRDLEQFF
clone size: few; V gene: TRBV11-2; D gene: .; J gene: TRBJ2-3; CDR3 DNA: TGTGCCAGCAGCTTAGAATATGGTTCGACAGATACGCAGTATTTT; CDR3 protein: CASSLEYGSTDTQYF
clone size: .; V gene: TRBV9; D gene: TRBD1; J gene: TRBJ1-3; CDR3 DNA: TGTGCCAGCAGCCAGACAGGGCACCAACGCTCTGGAAACACCATATATTTT; CDR3 protein: CASSQTGHQRSGNTIYF
clone size: once; V gene: TRBV28; D gene: TRBD2; J gene: TRBJ2-7; CDR3 DNA: TGTGCCAGCAGCCAGCCCCCTTCACTAGCGGGGTTTTCTGGACACACCTACGAGCAGTACTTC; CDR3 protein: CASSQPPSLAGFSGHTYEQYF
clone size: few; V gene: TRBV6-2/TRBV6-3; D gene: .; J gene: TRBJ1-3; CDR3 DNA: TGTGCCAGCACCCGAATTGGACGCTCAGAGGCTGGAAACACCATATATTTT; CDR3 protein: CASTRIGRSEAGNTIYF
clone size: .; V gene: TRBV7-2; D gene: .; J gene: TRBJ2-1; CDR3 DNA: TGTGCCAGCAGCTACGGCGGGAAGCAGTTCTTC; CDR3 protein: CASSYGGKQFF
clone size: few; V gene: TRBV11-3; D gene: .; J gene: TRBJ2-1; CDR3 DNA: TGTGCCAGCAGCTTCTTTTCCTTTAAGACACACAATGAGCAGTTCTTC; CDR3 protein: CASSFFSFKTHNEQFF
clone size: .; V gene: TRBV12-3/TRBV12-4; D gene: .; J gene: TRBJ1-1; CDR3 DNA: TGTGCCAGCAATACGCAGGGGAACACTGAAGCTTTCTTT; CDR3 protein: CASNTQGNTEAFF
clone size: many; V gene: TRBV7-2; D gene: .; J gene: TRBJ1-5; CDR3 DNA: TGTGCCAGCAGCTCGCAGACGGGGGGTGGCAATCAGCCCCAGCATTTT; CDR3 protein: CASSSQTGGGNQPQHF
clone size: .; V gene: TRBV12-3/TRBV12-4; D gene: TRBD2; J gene: TRBJ2-7; CDR3 DNA: TGTGCCAGCAGTTTCGTAGCGGGAGACTACGAGCAGTACTTC; CDR3 protein: CASSFVAGDYEQYF
clone size: few; V gene: TRBV7-2; D gene: TRBD2; J gene: TRBJ2-1; CDR3 DNA: TGTGCCAGCAGCTTAGTGGGTCTTTGGGGGAGGGCCCCCAATGAGCAGTTCTTC; CDR3 protein: CASSLVGLWGRAPNEQFF
clone size: .; V gene: TRBV12-3/TRBV12-4; D gene: TRBD1; J gene: TRBJ2-3; CDR3 DNA: TGTGCCAGCAGTCAGACGTACAGGGGGGATACGCAGTATTTT; CDR3 protein: CASSQTYRGDTQYF
clone size: .; V gene: TRBV28; D gene: TRBD1; J gene: TRBJ2-1; CDR3 DNA: TGTGCCAGCAGGAGACAGGGTCTCCCCTACAATGAGCAGTTCTTC; CDR3 protein: CASRRQGLPYNEQFF
clone size: .; V gene: TRBV28; D gene: .; J gene: TRBJ2-4; CDR3 DNA: TGTGCCAGCAGTTTCGGCGGGATCAACATTCAGTACTTC; CDR3 protein: CASSFGGINIQYF
clone size: .; V gene: TRBV6-6; D gene: TRBD2; J gene: TRBJ2-1; CDR3 DNA: TGTGCCAGCACTTGGGGGGGTGAGCAGTTCTTC; CDR3 protein: CASTWGGEQFF
clone size: few; V gene: TRBV28; D gene: .; J gene: TRBJ1-2; CDR3 DNA: TGTGCCAGCAAGGAGGAGGGTAGGGGCTACACCTTC; CDR3 protein: CASKEEGRGYTF
clone size: .; V gene: TRBV6-2/TRBV6-3; D gene: TRBD2; J gene: TRBJ2-2; CDR3 DNA: TGTGCCAGCAGTTACCGGCTAGCGGGAGCCTACGCCGGGGAGCTGTTTTTT; CDR3 protein: CASSYRLAGAYAGELFF
clone size: .; V gene: TRBV6-5; D gene: .; J gene: TRBJ2-7; CDR3 DNA: TGTGCCAGCAGTTACCAGGGAGAAGAGACCTACGAGCAGTACTTC; CDR3 protein: CASSYQGEETYEQYF
clone size: .; V gene: TRBV25-1; D gene: .; J gene: TRBJ2-3; CDR3 DNA: TGTGCCAGCAGTGTTAGGGCCGAGAAAGGCACAGATACGCAGTATTTT; CDR3 protein: CASSVRAEKGTDTQYF
clone size: .; V gene: TRBV5-5; D gene: .; J gene: TRBJ1-4; CDR3 DNA: TGTGCCAGCAGGTTCTGGACCGGGGAAAAACTGTTTTTT; CDR3 protein: CASRFWTGEKLFF
clone size: .; V gene: TRBV20-1; D gene: .; J gene: TRBJ2-3; CDR3 DNA: TGCAGTGCTAATTCTGCTAGCACAGATACGCAGTATTTT; CDR3 protein: CSANSASTDTQYF
clone size: many; V gene: TRBV29-1; D gene: TRBD1; J gene: TRBJ1-2; CDR3 DNA: TGCAGCGTCGATCCTGGATTCAAACAGGGGGCCCATTTCTATGGCTACACCTTC; CDR3 protein: CSVDPGFKQGAHFYGYTF
clone size: .; V gene: TRBV10-3; D gene: TRBD2; J gene: TRBJ2-1; CDR3 DNA: TGTGCCATCAGCGCATCCGGGACTAGCGGGAAAAATGAGCAGTTCTTC; CDR3 protein: CAISASGTSGKNEQFF
clone size: .; V gene: TRBV12-3/TRBV12-4; D gene: TRBD1; J gene: TRBJ1-6; CDR3 DNA: TGTGCCAGTGCAGGACAGGTGAATTCACCCCTCCACTTT; CDR3 protein: CASAGQVNSPLHF
clone size: many; V gene: TRBV6-5; D gene: .; J gene: TRBJ2-3; CDR3 DNA: TGTGCCAGCAGTTACGATGGCCCCGCGGCAGATACGCAGTATTTT; CDR3 protein: CASSYDGPAADTQYF
clone size: few; V gene: TRBV29-1; D gene: .; J gene: TRBJ2-1; CDR3 DNA: TGCAGCGTGGAGGGTGGTGAACAAATCCCACCATGGTCTTTCTTC; CDR3 protein: CSVEGGEQIPPWSFF
clone size: .; V gene: TRBV20-1; D gene: TRBD1; J gene: TRBJ1-2; CDR3 DNA: TGCAGTGCTCCAGCCCCAGGGGGCTTCTATGGCTACACCTTC; CDR3 protein: CSAPAPGGFYGYTF
clone size: few; V gene: TRBV7-2; D gene: .; J gene: TRBJ1-5; CDR3 DNA: TGTGCCAGCAGCTTAGCAACATCCAATCAGCCCCAGCATTTT; CDR3 protein: CASSLATSNQPQHF
clone size: few; V gene: TRBV6-4; D gene: .; J gene: TRBJ2-7; CDR3 DNA: TGTGCCAGCAGTCCCTGGGGAGGTTCCTACGAGCAGTACTTC; CDR3 protein: CASSPWGGSYEQYF
clone size: few; V gene: TRBV4-3; D gene: .; J gene: TRBJ1-6; CDR3 DNA: TGCGCCAGCGGACGATACCTTAATTCACCCCTCCACTTT; CDR3 protein: CASGRYLNSPLHF
clone size: few; V gene: TRBV4-1; D gene: TRBD1; J gene: TRBJ1-2; CDR3 DNA: TGCGCCAGCAGCCCCGGGACAGGGTGGCTCTATGGCTACACCTTC; CDR3 protein: CASSPGTGWLYGYTF
clone size: few; V gene: TRBV10-3; D gene: .; J gene: TRBJ2-3; CDR3 DNA: TGTGCCATCAGTGAGTCCCAGCGGCCCCACACAGATACGCAGTATTTT; CDR3 protein: CAISESQRPHTDTQYF
clone size: many; V gene: TRBV4-2; D gene: TRBD2; J gene: TRBJ2-3; CDR3 DNA: TGTGCCAGCAGCCAAGATACGGGAGGGGGGAGTACGCAGTATTTT; CDR3 protein: CASSQDTGGGSTQYF
clone size: few; V gene: TRBV18; D gene: TRBD2; J gene: TRBJ2-1; CDR3 DNA: TGTGCCAGCTCACCCTTGAGGCTAGCGGGAGCTGATGAGCAGTTCTTC; CDR3 protein: CASSPLRLAGADEQFF
clone size: .; V gene: TRBV6-2/TRBV6-3; D gene: .; J gene: TRBJ2-5; CDR3 DNA: TGTGCCAGCAGTTACTCGAGTACGGTGGAGACCCAGTACTTC; CDR3 protein: CASSYSSTVETQYF
clone size: few; V gene: TRBV24-1; D gene: .; J gene: TRBJ2-1; CDR3 DNA: TGTGCCACCAGCGGAACTAGCTCCCCGGGAAATGAGCAGTTCTTC; CDR3 protein: CATSGTSSPGNEQFF
clone size: .; V gene: TRBV27; D gene: .; J gene: TRBJ1-2; CDR3 DNA: TGTGCCAGCAGTTTATACGCCGGGGGAGCGCACGGCTACACCTTC; CDR3 protein: CASSLYAGGAHGYTF
clone size: .; V gene: TRBV19; D gene: .; J gene: TRBJ1-2; CDR3 DNA: TGTGCCAGTCGACCGTCAGGGGCTAACGGCTACACCTTC; CDR3 protein: CASRPSGANGYTF
clone size: few; V gene: TRBV12-3/TRBV12-4; D gene: TRBD1; J gene: TRBJ2-5; CDR3 DNA: TGTGCCAGCAGTACCCCTGACAGGGGGCGCATCAAGACCCAGTACTTC; CDR3 protein: CASSTPDRGRIKTQYF
clone size: .; V gene: TRBV12-3/TRBV12-4; D gene: TRBD2; J gene: TRBJ2-3; CDR3 DNA: TGTGCCAGCAGCGTTCCGGGACTAGCGGGAGAATCAGATACGCAGTATTTT; CDR3 protein: CASSVPGLAGESDTQYF
clone size: many; V gene: TRBV7-2; D gene: TRBD2; J gene: TRBJ2-1; CDR3 DNA: TGTGCCAGCAGGATTAGCGGGAGTGCCTCCTACAATGAGCAGTTCTTC; CDR3 protein: CASRISGSASYNEQFF
clone size: .; V gene: TRBV5-1; D gene: TRBD1; J gene: TRBJ2-5; CDR3 DNA: TGCGCCAGCAGCCTCTTACCGGACAGGGTTGAGACCCAGTACTTC; CDR3 protein: CASSLLPDRVETQYF
clone size: many; V gene: TRBV7-2; D gene: .; J gene: TRBJ2-5; CDR3 DNA: TGTGCCAGCAGCTTCAACGGCAGGCAGGCTAGGGAGACCCAGTACTTC; CDR3 protein: CASSFNGRQARETQYF
clone size: few; V gene: TRBV9; D gene: .; J gene: TRBJ2-1; CDR3 DNA: TGTGCCAGCAGCGTAGGAAGGTGGACCTCCTACAATGAGCAGTTCTTC; CDR3 protein: CASSVGRWTSYNEQFF
clone size: few; V gene: TRBV28; D gene: TRBD1; J gene: TRBJ1-2; CDR3 DNA: TGTGCCAGCAGCCGGGGACAGGTCGGTGGCTACACCTTC; CDR3 protein: CASSRGQVGGYTF
clone size: .; V gene: TRBV7-9; D gene: TRBD2; J gene: TRBJ2-1; CDR3 DNA: TGTGCCAGCAGCCGGGGACTAGCGTTACAGAATGAGCAGTTCTTC; CDR3 protein: CASSRGLALQNEQFF